A single sample is the source of the 17 T cell receptor beta chains below, sequenced in a study of vaccination and CD4 T cells after COVID-19. These TCRs' antigens remain unknown. The study sequenced cultured CD4+ T cell DNA using the Oncomine TCR Beta short-read assay. Via MiXCR, TCRdb re-called the PCR reads, giving one row per CDR3 protein. The sample contains about 20,000 distinct CDR3 sequences, 60% of which appear only once. The treatment was: approximately nine-day PBMC culture with coronavirus spike peptide pools or control peptides (ViraFEST assay). The sample here was CD4+ T cells from blood, cultured in vitro, taken after SARS-CoV-2 vaccination. The receptors originated from a human donor who had recovered from COVID-19.

The gene calls are TRBV27 and TRBJ2-5; 11 nucleotides agree with TRBD2. This CDR3 contains 15 residues. Germline V CDR1 and CDR2: MNHEY, SMNVEV (reference sequence). V lost 6 bases, J lost 2 bases, and 5 bases stayed unmatched. CDR3 sequence (DNA): TGTGCCAGCAGCCTAGCGGGAGGCCCTCAAGAGACCCAGTACTTC. It specifies CASSLAGGPQETQYF.

The V and J genes are TRBV25-1 and TRBJ1-2; possibly TRBD1 for D (5 bases). V was clipped by 4 bases and J by 6 bases, with 12 bases between them. Germline V lookup: CDR1 MGHDK, CDR2 SYGVNS. This CDR3 spans 13 amino acids. CDR3 nucleotides: TGTGCCAGCAGTGTGGGACCTCCCGATGGCTACACCTTC. This codes for CASSVGPPDGYTF.

The chain recombines TRBV19 with TRBJ2-7; D unclear. The CDR3 is 16 residues long. V was pared by 0 bases and J by 1 base, with 13 bases between. The germline gives CDR1 LNHDA, CDR2 SQIVND (reference sequence). In nucleotides, the CDR3 is TGTGCCAGTAGTATAGAGGAGACGGCAACTTCCTACGAGCAGTACTTC. Amino acid sequence: CASSIEETATSYEQYF.

The chain combines TRBV11-3 with TRBJ2-3; D may correspond to TRBD1 or TRBD2 (6 bases each). Per the germline V gene, CDR1 is SGHNT and CDR2 is YENEEA. This CDR3 comprises 14 residues. V lost 1 base to trimming and J lost 3 bases, with 8 bases between them. Written as DNA, the CDR3 is TGTGCCAGCAGCTTAGGCGGGACAACAGATACGCAGTATTTT. It yields the protein CASSLGGTTDTQYF.

The rearrangement joins TRBV6-1 to TRBJ1-2, with D perhaps TRBD1 (6 bases). The V gene's germline CDR1 is MNHNS and CDR2 SASEGT. With 6 bases removed from V and 1 base from J, the gap between germline ends came to 15 bases. The CDR3 totals 15 residues. CDR3 in DNA: TGTGCCAGCAGACCCACAGGGTTAAATAACTATGGCTACACCTTC. Translating gives CASRPTGLNNYGYTF.

The rearrangement links TRBV6-2 or TRBV6-3 to TRBJ1-5; possibly TRBD1 for D (6 bases). Per the germline V gene, CDR1 is MNHEY and CDR2 is SVGEGT. There are 15 residues in the CDR3. Trimming removed 8 bases at V and 0 bases at J, with 14 bases between. The CDR3 loop is CASGTNRASNQPQHF. The CDR3 DNA reads TGTGCCAGCGGGACGAACAGGGCTAGCAATCAGCCCCAGCATTTT.

Only a few counts were recorded for this clonotype. CDR3 nucleotide sequence: TGTGCCAGCAGGGGAGGGTATCGAAACACCGGGGAGCTGTTTTTT. This codes for CASRGGYRNTGELFF. The J gene is TRBJ2-2, the V gene TRBV2; 7 bases match TRBD2. Germline assignment: CDR1 SNHLY and CDR2 FYNNEI. V lost 6 bases and J lost 2; bases outside the gene matches: 6. The CDR3 totals 15 residues.

The sample holds one count of this clonotype. V is TRBV6-1 and J is TRBJ2-7; D gene uncertain. CDR1 is MNHNS, CDR2 SASEGT, per germline. This CDR3 is built from 13 residues. Trimming removed 4 bases from V and 3 bases from J, with 10 bases in between. CDR3 region: CASSVERLYEQYF. As DNA, the CDR3 is TGTGCCAGCAGTGTGGAACGGCTCTACGAGCAGTACTTC.

In its sample, this clonotype was seen a few times. The chain recombines TRBV7-8 with TRBJ1-5; D ambiguous. V was pared by 4 bases and J by 2 bases, with 12 bases between. The length of the CDR3 is 15 residues. Per germline, CDR1 SGHVS and CDR2 FQNEAQ. The CDR3 nucleotides read TGTGCCAGCAGCTACCCAGCCGGTCGCAATCAGCCCCAGCATTTT. Its translation: CASSYPAGRNQPQHF.

The genes are TRBV19 and TRBJ1-5, with TRBD1 matching 7 bases. Looked up from germline, CDR1 is LNHDA and CDR2 is SQIVND (reference sequence). Trimming removed 10 bases from V and 4 bases from J; junction bases left unmatched: 10. The CDR3 runs to 14 residues. The CDR3 sequence: CATTRTGLNQPQHF. CDR3 nucleotide sequence: TGTGCCACCACACGGACAGGACTGAATCAGCCCCAGCATTTT.

This clonotype has more than one count but fewer than ten. This chain joins TRBV7-3 and TRBJ2-3, with a possible D match to TRBD2 (6 bases). This CDR3 has 16 residues. V was cut by 2 bases and J by 3 bases, with 15 bases left in between. Germline lookup yields CDR1 SGHTA and CDR2 FQGTGA. This chain's CDR3 is CASSLLPSVETDTQYF. CDR3 bases: TGTGCCAGCAGCTTACTGCCTAGCGTTGAGACAGATACGCAGTATTTT.

The rearrangement links TRBV20-1 to TRBJ1-2; 11 positions agree with TRBD1. Germline lookup yields CDR1 DFQATT and CDR2 SNEGSKA (reference sequence). The CDR3 is 13 amino acids. The J segment lost 4 bases and the V segment lost 6 bases, leaving 4 bases of the junction unmatched. The CDR3 DNA reads TGCAGTGCCAGGGACAGGGGGACCTATGGCTACACCTTC. This sequence encodes CSARDRGTYGYTF.

This chain links TRBV6-1 with TRBJ1-5, with no clear D. This CDR3 has 15 residues. The germline gives CDR1 MNHNS, CDR2 SASEGT. V gave up 1 base and J gave up 5 bases, with 12 bases separating them. CDR3 DNA: TGTGCCAGCAGTGAAGGAGTGTACGGGCATCAGCCCCAGCATTTT. Translation: CASSEGVYGHQPQHF.

This rearrangement joins TRBV6-1 to TRBJ1-3; D call uncertain. Looked up from germline, CDR1 is MNHNS and CDR2 is SASEGT. Trimming pared 6 bases from V and 0 bases from J, leaving 6 bases between. The CDR3 extends over 13 amino acids. The CDR3 bases are TGTGCCAGCAGGGGGAGCTCTGGAAACACCATATATTTT. Encoded protein: CASRGSSGNTIYF.

This clonotype has only a few counts. The V and J genes are TRBV20-1 and TRBJ1-5, with D maybe TRBD1 (6 bases). Per the germline V gene, CDR1 is DFQATT and CDR2 is SNEGSKA (reference sequence). Trimming took off 7 bases at V and 9 bases at J, with 16 bases between the two ends. This CDR3 comprises 12 residues. The CDR3 spells CSGGQPQGPQHF. The CDR3 coding sequence is TGCAGTGGCGGACAGCCTCAGGGGCCCCAGCATTTT.

This clonotype has more than one count but fewer than ten. The rearrangement joins TRBV5-1 to TRBJ1-2; D gene ambiguous. From germline, CDR1 is SGHRS and CDR2 YFSETQ. Trimming shortened V by 1 base and J by 3 bases, and 13 bases separated the two germline ends. This CDR3 region has 15 residues. As DNA, the CDR3 is TGCGCCAGCAGCTTGTACGAGGGAACGGACTATGGCTACACCTTC. Translation gives CASSLYEGTDYGYTF.

The rearrangement links TRBV5-1 to TRBJ1-6; the D gene is possibly TRBD1 (6 bases). The CDR3 contains 15 residues. The V gene lost 4 bases and the J gene lost 7 bases, with 15 bases spanning the gap. CDR1 and CDR2 (germline): SGHRS, YFSETQ. The CDR3 bases are TGCGCCAGCAGCCGACAGGACCCTCGGAATTCACCCCTCCACTTT. This translates into CASSRQDPRNSPLHF.